This T cell receptor (beta chain) originates from a study of cytomegalovirus exposure and HLA in healthy donors (dated by TCRdb to about 2017). With respect to the entire study: The 500 to 800 repertoires of the first cohort and the roughly 110 validation repertoires were produced on the same platform, according to a later analysis. The study was designed to test whether signatures of past pathogen exposure could be identified by cataloging public T cell receptors. A separate validation cohort of 100 to 150 different subjects was used in addition to the 666-subject first cohort. High-throughput TCR immunosequencing, statistical association of individual TCRs with disease status, and machine learning were combined to predict cytomegalovirus infection status. Broader findings and caveats from the paper: The authors suggested that the approach could potentially be generalized to other disease states and immunological phenotypes. A total of 150 to 200 TCR beta chains were listed by the study as associated with cytomegalovirus. The classifier was reported to diagnose cytomegalovirus status with high specificity and sensitivity in both the original and validation cohorts. In vitro tests confirmed that three of the cytomegalovirus-associated TCR beta chains recognize cytomegalovirus antigens. All 120 or so repertoires were used to score co-occurrence in the validation cohort in a later analysis, because that analysis had no HLA typing for the cohort. In a later analysis, TCRs clustered in the first cohort were found to also tend to co-occur in the roughly 110 validation repertoires, with 94% of cluster scores above 0. Across donors, most TCR sequences were observed very rarely, whereas some public TCRs were present in many individuals.

The germline V gene supplies CDR1 SGHTA and CDR2 FQGNSA. The CDR3 covers 14 residues, taking in both the cysteine and the phenylalanine. Kept here is only the CDR3 DNA, which spans 42 bases and is read in frame from base 1. V and J lose 4 bases and 1 base, and a span of 8 bases separates them. Library creation used the immunoSEQ multiplex PCR assay. For the original study's pipeline: A statistical classification framework was built for diagnosing cytomegalovirus status from the catalog of TCR beta chain sequences. Drawn from immuneACCESS, this table holds only the in-frame rearrangements with V and J called that TCRdb kept. Clones are partly lost; checked studies trace under half to an unresolved V gene and leave the rest unexplained. Clone size and V and J calls were adopted from that table, with D and trimming inferred from the DNA. A total of approximately 150,000 clones appear in this sample, 86% of them only once. The ten largest clones represent roughly 2.7% of the sample.

A word on this clone: It lacks a known antigen. The sample holds no much larger clone one base away, and base qualities are not on file.

The donors belonged to the validation cohort of about 110 subjects, which was separate from the approximately 700-subject first cohort. The sequenced sample consisted of PBMCs. This clonotype originated in a young man in good health and CMV-seropositive. The V gene is TRBV7-2 and the J gene is TRBJ1-3, and TRBD1 may be the D gene, going by 6 matching bases. The base sequence is TGTGCCAGCAGCTATCAGGGGTCTGGAAACACCATATATTTT. It encodes CASSYQGSGNTIYF. The entire variable domain, with the stretches around the CDR3 drawn from the reference TRBV7-2 and TRBJ1-3 proteins, is GAGVSQSPSNKVTEKGKDVELRCDPISGHTALYWYRQSLGQGLEFLIYFQGNSAPDKSGLPSDRFSAERTGGSVSTLTIQRTQQEDSAVYLCASSYQGSGNTIYFGEGSWLTVV.